This section outlines one T cell receptor (beta chain) sequence together with its context. Its specificity is not known. The V and J ends lost 0 bases and 4 bases respectively, with 15 bases between them. Per the germline V gene, CDR1 is SGHAT and CDR2 is FQNNGV. This CDR3 region has 16 residues. This sample was included in a study of radiation and T cells in renal cell carcinoma. Study as a whole: Nephrectomy followed 15 Gy stereotactic body radiation by 4 weeks.

Time point denoted: baseline pretreatment blood. Treatment here: 15 Gy SBRT to primary tumor, nephrectomy 4 weeks later. Radiation-treated patients gave blood at baseline, week 2 and week 4. Study-level results: In blood, top tumor clones expanded by 2 weeks, shrinking by 4. No pretreatment tumor biopsies were available for baseline clonotypes.

Sequenced by immunoSEQ multiplex PCR; TCRdb stores in-frame clones only, minus some. The sample holds about 49,000 clones, around 83% seen once. The V and J genes are TRBV11-2 and TRBJ1-1, with D hard to call. Here the sequenced sample was blood, taken from a patient whose treatment included radiotherapy and nephrectomy. The source of this sequence is a woman in her 70s with renal cell carcinoma. In nucleotides, the CDR3 is TGTGCCAGCAGCTTAGATTTTGGGCAGAGGCGCACTGAAGCTTTCTTT. It is translated as CASSLDFGQRRTEAFF.